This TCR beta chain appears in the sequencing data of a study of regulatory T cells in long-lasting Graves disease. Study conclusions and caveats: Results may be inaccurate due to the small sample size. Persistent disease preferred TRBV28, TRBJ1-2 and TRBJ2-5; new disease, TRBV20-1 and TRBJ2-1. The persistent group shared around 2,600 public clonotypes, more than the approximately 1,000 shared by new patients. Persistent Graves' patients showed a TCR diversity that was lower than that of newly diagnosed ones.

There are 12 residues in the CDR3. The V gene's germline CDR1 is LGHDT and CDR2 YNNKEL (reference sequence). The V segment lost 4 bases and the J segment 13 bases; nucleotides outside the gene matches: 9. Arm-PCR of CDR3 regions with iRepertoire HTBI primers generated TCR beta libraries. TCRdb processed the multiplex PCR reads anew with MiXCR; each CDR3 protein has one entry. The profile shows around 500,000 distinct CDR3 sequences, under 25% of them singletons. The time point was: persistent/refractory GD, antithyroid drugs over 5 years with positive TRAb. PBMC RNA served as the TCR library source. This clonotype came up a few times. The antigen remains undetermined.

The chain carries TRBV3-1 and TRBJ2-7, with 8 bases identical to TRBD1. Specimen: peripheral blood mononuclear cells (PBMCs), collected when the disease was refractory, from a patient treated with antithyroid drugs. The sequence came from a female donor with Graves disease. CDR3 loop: CASSPGQGNSYF. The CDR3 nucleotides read TGTGCCAGCAGCCCTGGACAGGGAAATTCCTACTTC.